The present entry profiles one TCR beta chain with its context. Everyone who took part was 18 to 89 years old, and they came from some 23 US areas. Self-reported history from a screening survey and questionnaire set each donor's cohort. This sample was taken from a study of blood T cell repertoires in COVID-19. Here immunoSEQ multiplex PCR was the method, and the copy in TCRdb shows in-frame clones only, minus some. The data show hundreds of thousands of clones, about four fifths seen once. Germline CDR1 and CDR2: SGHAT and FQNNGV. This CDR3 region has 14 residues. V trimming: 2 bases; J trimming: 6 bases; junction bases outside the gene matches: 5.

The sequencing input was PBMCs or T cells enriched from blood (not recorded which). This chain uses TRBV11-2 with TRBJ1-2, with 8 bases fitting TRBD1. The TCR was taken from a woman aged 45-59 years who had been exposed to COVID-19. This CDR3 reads CASSLRTGKDGYTF. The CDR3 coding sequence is TGTGCCAGCAGCTTACGGACAGGGAAAGATGGCTACACCTTC.